This T cell receptor (beta chain) was captured in a study of blood T cell repertoires in COVID-19. Study context: The United States, Italy and Spain supplied acute and convalescent COVID-19 samples. In each case, the material was cDNA or gDNA derived from T cells, B-cell-depleted T cells, or PBMCs.

J lost 0 bases, V lost 5 bases, and 7 bases had no gene match. In germline, CDR1 is SEHNR, CDR2 FQNEAQ (reference sequence). CDR3 length: 16 residues. Original handling: Quantification of nucleated cells was approximated via reference gene primer amplification. Libraries were prepared by immunoSEQ multiplex PCR; TCRdb keeps only in-frame clonotypes and omits some of them. The V and J calls and clone size come from that table; D and trimming were worked out from the DNA. Among about 99,000 clones, about 90% were seen once, and the ten largest hold approximately 3.5%. Sample: peripheral blood. V usage is TRBV7-9 and J usage is TRBJ2-1; 7 nucleotides line up with TRBD2. This receptor was identified in a woman in her sixties or seventies with acute or convalescent COVID-19. The CDR3 sequence: CASSRAGGSSYNEQFF. The CDR3 nucleotides are TGTGCCAGCAGCCGGGCGGGCGGGAGCTCCTACAATGAGCAGTTCTTC.